The sample holds a few counts of the clone carrying this T cell receptor beta chain. Its antigen is unknown. TCRdb ran MiXCR on the 5' RACE reads and lists one entry per CDR3 protein. Of about 210,000 distinct CDR3 sequences in the sample, more than 3% were seen once. The sample originates from a study of T cells after yellow fever vaccination. Looking at the study overall: Those fractions that held only low numbers of cells were prepared using the SMART-Seq v4 Ultra Low Input RNA kit.

Study observations and caveats: At around 95% for CD4 and just over 85% for CD8, most primary-vaccination clones showed up again after the booster. By day 5 rather than day 15, the secondary response had peaked, though it was weaker.

The origin of this receptor is a young man who received the YFV17D yellow fever vaccine. The source was CD4+ T cells sorted from PBMCs, collected 10 days after the yellow fever booster vaccination.

CDR3 nucleotides: TGTGCCAGCAGCTCCGGGGGGGTCAGCACAGATACGCAGTATTTT. This gives the protein CASSSGGVSTDTQYF. J is TRBJ2-3 and V is TRBV7-3; the match to TRBD2 covers 8 bases. Looked up from germline, CDR1 is SGHTA and CDR2 is FQGTGA. Germline trimming cut 4 bases from V and 0 bases from J; bases unmatched to any gene: 3. CDR3 length: 15 amino acids.